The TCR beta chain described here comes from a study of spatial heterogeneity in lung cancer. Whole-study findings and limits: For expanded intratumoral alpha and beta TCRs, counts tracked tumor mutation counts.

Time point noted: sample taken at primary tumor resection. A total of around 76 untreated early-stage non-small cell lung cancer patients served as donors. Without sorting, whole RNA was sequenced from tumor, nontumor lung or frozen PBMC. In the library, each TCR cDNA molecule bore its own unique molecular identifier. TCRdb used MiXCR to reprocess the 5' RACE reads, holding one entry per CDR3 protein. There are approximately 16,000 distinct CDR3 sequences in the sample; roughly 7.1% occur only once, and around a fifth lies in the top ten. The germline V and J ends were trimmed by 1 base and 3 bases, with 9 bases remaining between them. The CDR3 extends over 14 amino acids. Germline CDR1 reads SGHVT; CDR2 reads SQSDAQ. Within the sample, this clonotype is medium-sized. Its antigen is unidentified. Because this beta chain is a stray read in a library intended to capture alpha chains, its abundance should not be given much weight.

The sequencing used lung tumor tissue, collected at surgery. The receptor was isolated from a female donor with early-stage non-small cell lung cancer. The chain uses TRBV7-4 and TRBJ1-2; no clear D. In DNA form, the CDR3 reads TGTGCCAGCAGCTTAGGAGGGCCCTACTATGGCTACACCTTC. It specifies CASSLGGPYYGYTF.